Sequencing of this T cell receptor beta chain was carried out in a study of cytomegalovirus exposure and HLA in healthy donors. The PCR had 60 Vbeta and 13 Jbeta primers. In the source study's methods: Later analysis identified tens of millions of unique TCR beta chains, 10 million to 12 million shared. Clones were read by immunoSEQ multiplex PCR, and TCRdb kept only the in-frame ones, dropping some. V, J and clone size are taken as reported in that table, and D and trimming were inferred from the DNA itself. The sample has about 120,000 clones, 81% seen once; the top ten hold less than 2.5%. The sequencing sample was made of PBMCs. The sequence was obtained from a woman between 40 and 55 years old in good health and CMV-seronegative.

This chain's CDR3 is CASSVTGLAGLTGELFF. The CDR3 DNA reads as TGTGCCAGCAGCGTCACGGGACTAGCGGGATTAACCGGGGAGCTGTTTTTT. The chain recombines TRBV7-2 with TRBJ2-2, with 13 bases fitting TRBD2. Trimming removed 5 bases from V and 5 bases from J; junction bases left unmatched: 8. The length of the CDR3 is 17 residues. The germline CDR1 and CDR2 sequences are SGHTA and FQGNSA.